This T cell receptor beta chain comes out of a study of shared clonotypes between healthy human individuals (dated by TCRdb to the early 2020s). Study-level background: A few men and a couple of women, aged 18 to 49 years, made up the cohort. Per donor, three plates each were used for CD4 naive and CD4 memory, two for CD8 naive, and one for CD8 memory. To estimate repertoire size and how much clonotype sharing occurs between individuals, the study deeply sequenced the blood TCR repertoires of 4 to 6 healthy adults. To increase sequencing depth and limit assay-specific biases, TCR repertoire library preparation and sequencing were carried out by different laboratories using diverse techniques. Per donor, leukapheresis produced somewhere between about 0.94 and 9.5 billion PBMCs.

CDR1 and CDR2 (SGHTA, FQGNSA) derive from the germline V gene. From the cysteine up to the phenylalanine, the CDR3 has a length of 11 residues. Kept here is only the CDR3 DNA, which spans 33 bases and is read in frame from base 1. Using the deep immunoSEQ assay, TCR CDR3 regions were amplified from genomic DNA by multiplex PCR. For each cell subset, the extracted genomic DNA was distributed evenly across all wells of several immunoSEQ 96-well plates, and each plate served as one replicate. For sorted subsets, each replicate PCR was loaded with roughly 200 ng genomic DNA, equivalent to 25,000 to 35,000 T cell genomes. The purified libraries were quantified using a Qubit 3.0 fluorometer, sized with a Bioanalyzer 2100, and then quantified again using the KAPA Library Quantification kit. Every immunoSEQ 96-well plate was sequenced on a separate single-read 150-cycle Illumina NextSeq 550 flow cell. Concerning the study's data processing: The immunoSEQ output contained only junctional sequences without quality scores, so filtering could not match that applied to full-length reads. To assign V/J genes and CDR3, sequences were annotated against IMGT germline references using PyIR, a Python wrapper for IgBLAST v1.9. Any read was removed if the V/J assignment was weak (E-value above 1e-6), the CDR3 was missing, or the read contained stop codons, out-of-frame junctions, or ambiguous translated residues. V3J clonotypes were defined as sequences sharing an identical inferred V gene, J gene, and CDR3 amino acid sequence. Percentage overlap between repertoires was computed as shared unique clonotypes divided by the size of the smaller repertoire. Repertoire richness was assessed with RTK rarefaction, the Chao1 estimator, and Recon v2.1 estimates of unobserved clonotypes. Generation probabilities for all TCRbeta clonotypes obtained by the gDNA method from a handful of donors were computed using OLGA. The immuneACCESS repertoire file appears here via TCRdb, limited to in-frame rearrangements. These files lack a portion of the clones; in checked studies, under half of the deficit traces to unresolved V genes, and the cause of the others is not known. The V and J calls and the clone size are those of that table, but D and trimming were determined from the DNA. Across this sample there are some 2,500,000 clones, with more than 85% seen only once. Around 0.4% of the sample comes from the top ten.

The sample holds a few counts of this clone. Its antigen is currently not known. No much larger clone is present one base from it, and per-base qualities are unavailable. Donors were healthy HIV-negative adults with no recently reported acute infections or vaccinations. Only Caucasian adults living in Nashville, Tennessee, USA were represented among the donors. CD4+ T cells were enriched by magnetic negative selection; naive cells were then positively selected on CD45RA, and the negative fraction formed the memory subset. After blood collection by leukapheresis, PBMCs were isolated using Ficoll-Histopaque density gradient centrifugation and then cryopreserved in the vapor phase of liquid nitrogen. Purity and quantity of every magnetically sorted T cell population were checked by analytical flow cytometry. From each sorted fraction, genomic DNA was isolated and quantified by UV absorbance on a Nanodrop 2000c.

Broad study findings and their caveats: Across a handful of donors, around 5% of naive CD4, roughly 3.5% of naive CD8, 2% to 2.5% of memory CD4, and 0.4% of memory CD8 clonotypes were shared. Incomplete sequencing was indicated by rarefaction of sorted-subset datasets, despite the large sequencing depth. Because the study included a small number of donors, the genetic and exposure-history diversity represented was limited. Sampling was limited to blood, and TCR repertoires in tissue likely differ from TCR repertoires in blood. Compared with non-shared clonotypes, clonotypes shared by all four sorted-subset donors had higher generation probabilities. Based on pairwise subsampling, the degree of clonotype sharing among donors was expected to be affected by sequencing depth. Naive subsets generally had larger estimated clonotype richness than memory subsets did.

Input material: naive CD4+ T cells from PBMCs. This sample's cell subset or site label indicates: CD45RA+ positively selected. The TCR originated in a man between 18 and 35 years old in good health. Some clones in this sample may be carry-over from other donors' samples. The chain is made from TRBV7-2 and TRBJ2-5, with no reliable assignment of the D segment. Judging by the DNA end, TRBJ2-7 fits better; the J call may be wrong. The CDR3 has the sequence CASSSAYEQYF. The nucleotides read TGTGCCAGCAGCTCGGCCTACGAGCAGTACTTC.